The 16 T cell receptor beta chains in this list originate from one sample, sequenced in a study of beta chain features in type 1 diabetes. Whole-study results and caveats: TCRB CDR3s from Type 1 diabetes patients were moderately but significantly shorter in all four CD4+ subsets.

The isolated RNA, all of it, was reverse transcribed, so expressed TCRB transcripts were what got sequenced. Sequencing was performed with immunoSEQ multiplex PCR; in TCRdb, only in-frame clones are kept and a portion is missing. The sample consists of around 250,000 clones, roughly 13% of them appearing once. No antigen has been assigned to these receptors. Source material: naive CD4+ T cells from blood. These receptors all stem from a young man with type 1 diabetes.

This clone has more than one count but fewer than ten. The chain couples TRBV29-1 to TRBJ2-1, with TRBD1 matching 8 bases. The trim removed 4 bases at V and 3 bases at J, leaving 8 bases unmatched. Germline values: CDR1 SQVTM, CDR2 ANQGSEA. This CDR3 has 15 amino acids. This CDR3 is CSVAGQGQSYNEQFF. The CDR3 DNA reads as TGCAGCGTTGCCGGACAGGGCCAAAGCTACAATGAGCAGTTCTTC.

This clone was counted only a few times. The chain carries TRBV5-1 and TRBJ2-7; TRBD2 matches 13 bases. Germline V gene data show CDR1 as SGHRS and CDR2 as YFSETQ. Trimming removed 5 bases from V and 1 base from J; junction bases left unmatched: 18. The CDR3 has 20 amino acids. The CDR3 loop is CASRRTAIQGLAGQSYEQYF. CDR3 nucleotides: TGCGCCAGCAGACGAACCGCAATACAGGGACTAGCGGGGCAATCCTACGAGCAGTACTTC.

This chain uses TRBV13 with TRBJ2-1; the match to TRBD2 covers 13 bases. Germline V gene data show CDR1 as PRHDT and CDR2 as FYEKMQ (reference sequence). V shed 5 bases, J shed 0 bases, and the junction held 7 bases outside the gene matches. CDR3 length: 18 residues. CDR3: CASSARGTSGTSYNEQFF. CDR3 DNA: TGTGCCAGCAGCGCCCGCGGGACTAGCGGGACCTCCTACAATGAGCAGTTCTTC.

This clone has only a few counts. The rearrangement links TRBV7-2 to TRBJ2-7; D unresolved. The CDR3 spans 12 residues. CDR1 SGHTA and CDR2 FQGNSA come from the germline V gene. Deletions cut 6 bases from V and 3 bases from J, with 9 bases between. The CDR3 DNA is TGTGCCAGCAGACCAGGTAGCTACGAGCAGTACTTC. It yields the protein CASRPGSYEQYF.

This sequence joins TRBV4-2 and TRBJ2-1; 7 bases agree with TRBD2. V dropped 0 bases and J dropped 5; count of bases not matched to a gene: 7. Germline lookup yields CDR1 LGHNA and CDR2 YNFKEQ. The CDR3 is 16 amino acids. The CDR3: CASSQDRGSIHNEQFF. CDR3 sequence (DNA): TGTGCCAGCAGCCAAGATCGCGGGAGTATTCACAATGAGCAGTTCTTC.

The chain is built from TRBV5-4 and TRBJ2-6; TRBD1 might be the D (6 bases). Trimming took 4 bases from V and 0 from J, leaving 14 bases between them. Germline CDR1 is SGHNT and CDR2 is YYREEE (reference sequence). The CDR3 has 17 residues. Written as DNA, the CDR3 is TGTGCCAGCAGCCCTGGACAGTCTAGCTCTGGGGCCAACGTCCTGACTTTC. Translating gives CASSPGQSSSGANVLTF.

This clone was observed a few times. The chain has TRBV7-2 and TRBJ2-7; D gene uncertain. CDR3 length: 14 amino acids. Trimming removed 2 bases from V and 1 base from J, with 9 bases in between. CDR1 and CDR2 from the germline V gene are SGHTA and FQGNSA. This CDR3 is CASSLIGGSYEQYF. In nucleotides, the CDR3 is TGTGCCAGCAGCTTAATCGGCGGATCCTACGAGCAGTACTTC.

In its sample, this clone was seen a few times. In nucleotides, the CDR3 is TGCGCCAGCAGCACGCGACTAGCGGGTGCGGCGAATGAGCAGTTCTTC. It translates to CASSTRLAGAANEQFF. The genes are TRBV5-1 and TRBJ2-1; 10 bases agree with TRBD2. The trim removed 4 bases at V and 7 bases at J, leaving 11 bases unmatched. From germline, CDR1 is SGHRS and CDR2 YFSETQ. CDR3 length: 16 amino acids.

The V call is TRBV2, the J call TRBJ1-2; 9 bases line up with TRBD1. Germline CDR1 is SNHLY and CDR2 is FYNNEI. V shed 8 bases and J 4 bases; nucleotides not matched to a gene: 11. The CDR3 contains 15 residues. The CDR3: CASGRDRVIGYGYTF. Written as DNA, the CDR3 is TGTGCCAGCGGCCGGGACAGGGTTATCGGCTATGGCTACACCTTC.

This chain connects TRBV7-9 to TRBJ2-7; D gene uncertain. Germline CDR1 reads SEHNR; CDR2 reads FQNEAQ (reference sequence). There are 15 residues in the CDR3. V dropped 3 bases and J dropped 6 bases, with 18 bases sitting between them. The CDR3: CASSFPLAATVEQYF. The CDR3 DNA is TGTGCCAGCAGCTTTCCGTTGGCTGCAACCGTCGAGCAGTACTTC. Combining the CDR3 with reference TRBV7-9 and TRBJ2-7 gives the whole variable domain DTGVSQNPRHKITKRGQNVTFRCDPISEHNRLYWYRQTLGQGPEFLTYFQNEAQLEKSRLLSDRFSAERPKGSFSTLEIQRTEQGDSAMYLCASSFPLAATVEQYFGPGTRLTVT.

This clone was recorded a few times. The chain carries TRBV7-8 and TRBJ2-1; 7 nucleotides match TRBD1. J gave up 2 bases and V 1 base, and 5 bases lay outside the gene matches. CDR1 SGHVS and CDR2 FQNEAQ come from the germline V gene. This CDR3 spans 16 amino acids. The CDR3 DNA sequence: TGTGCCAGCAGCTTAGTGAGGGGGCTTGCCTACAATGAGCAGTTCTTC. Translating gives CASSLVRGLAYNEQFF.

The sample holds a few counts of this clone. The chain uses TRBV4-2 and TRBJ2-1, with 8 bases lining up with TRBD2. Trimming removed 4 bases from V and 5 bases from J; junction bases left unmatched: 4. This CDR3 is built from 14 residues. Germline CDR1 reads LGHNA; CDR2 reads YNFKEQ. The CDR3 region is CASSPTSGHNEQFF. CDR3 DNA sequence: TGTGCCAGCAGCCCTACTAGCGGACACAATGAGCAGTTCTTC.

This sequence joins TRBV4-1 and TRBJ2-4; the match to TRBD2 covers 9 bases. Germline trimming cut 4 bases from V and 3 bases from J; bases unmatched to any gene: 16. Germline CDR1 reads MGHRA; CDR2 reads YSYEKL. CDR3 length equals 19 residues. The CDR3 nucleotides read TGCGCCAGCAGCCCCTGGATGGGCGGGAGGGATGGGGTCAAAAACATTCAGTACTTC. Its translation is CASSPWMGGRDGVKNIQYF.

In this sample, this clone turned up a few times. The chain is built from TRBV27 and TRBJ2-2, with D possibly TRBD1 on 5 matching bases. This CDR3 spans 14 amino acids. CDR1 and CDR2 (germline): MNHEY, SMNVEV (reference sequence). V was cut by 5 bases and J by 5 bases, with 12 bases left in between. The CDR3 bases are TGTGCCAGCAGTATCACGCCAGGGACCGGGGAGCTGTTTTTT. As protein: CASSITPGTGELFF.

The rearrangement uses TRBV28 and TRBJ2-6; 9 bases align to TRBD1. This CDR3 has 17 amino acids. Looked up from germline, CDR1 is MDHEN and CDR2 is SYDVKM. After removal of 6 bases from V and 0 bases from J, the junction contained 6 bases not matched to a gene. In DNA form, the CDR3 reads TGTGCCAGCAGGTCCGGGACAGGGATCTCTGGGGCCAACGTCCTGACTTTC. It codes for CASRSGTGISGANVLTF.

This clone was observed a few times. V is TRBV5-1 and J is TRBJ2-7; D might be TRBD1 (6 bases). The CDR3 totals 14 residues. Looked up from germline, CDR1 is SGHRS and CDR2 is YFSETQ. V lost 5 bases and J 0 bases, leaving 12 bases between the germline ends. CDR3 sequence: CASSSDRTSYEQYF. The CDR3 region has the DNA TGCGCCAGCAGTTCTGACAGGACCTCCTACGAGCAGTACTTC.